These 9 T cell receptor beta chains were all obtained from the same sample, sequenced in a study of blood T cell repertoires in COVID-19. The assay was immunoSEQ multiplex PCR, and TCRdb's table has in-frame clones only and misses some. Of about 210,000 clones detected, 81% appear once; the ten largest clones hold 8.9%. The sample consisted of PBMCs or T cells enriched from blood (not recorded which). These receptors were collected from a woman in her 50s with acute COVID-19.

In DNA form, the CDR3 reads TGTGCTCAGAGGGTTAGCGGGAGTAGGAATGAGCAGTTCTTC. Its protein is CAQRVSGSRNEQFF. The gene calls are TRBV30 and TRBJ2-1, with 9 nucleotides matching TRBD2. There are 14 residues in the CDR3. Germline CDR1 and CDR2: GTSNPN and SVGIG (reference sequence). Together with reference TRBV30 and TRBJ2-1, the CDR3 gives the full variable domain: SQTIHQWPATLVQPVGSPLSLECTVEGTSNPNLYWYRQAAGRGLQLLFYSVGIGQISSEVPQNLSASRPQDRQFILSSKKLLLSDSGFYLCAQRVSGSRNEQFFGPGTRLTVL.

There are a few counts of this clone. This chain connects TRBV3-1 (or the pseudogene TRBV3-2) to TRBJ2-3; the D gene is possibly TRBD1 (6 bases). This CDR3 has 14 residues. Deletions cut 4 bases from V and 9 bases from J, with 17 bases between. Germline loops: CDR1 LGHDT, CDR2 YNNKEL (reference sequence). The CDR3 DNA reads as TGTGCCAGCAGCCCCCTACAGGGACCTAGAACGCAGTATTTT. Protein product: CASSPLQGPRTQYF.

The V gene is TRBV7-2, the J gene TRBJ2-1, with 9 bases matching TRBD1. The CDR3 has 15 residues. Losses at the gene ends were 5 bases for V and 0 bases for J; bases not matched to a gene: 2. Per the germline V gene, CDR1 is SGHTA and CDR2 is FQGNSA. The CDR3 DNA reads TGTGCCAGCAGCCGGGACAGGGACTCCTACAATGAGCAGTTCTTC. This translates into CASSRDRDSYNEQFF.

The rearrangement links TRBV9 to TRBJ2-2, with D uncertain. Trimming took off 0 bases at V and 4 bases at J, with 16 bases between the two ends. This CDR3 has 17 residues. CDR1 and CDR2 (germline): SGDLS, YYNGEE. CDR3 in DNA: TGTGCCAGCAGCGTAGTGCGGTCTGTAGCCAGCACCGGGGAGCTGTTTTTT. This translates into CASSVVRSVASTGELFF.

This chain connects TRBV27 to TRBJ1-4; D remains ambiguous. CDR3 length: 13 residues. Germline V gene sequence: CDR1 MNHEY, CDR2 SMNVEV (reference sequence). V lost 1 base to trimming and J lost 5 bases, with 5 bases between them. CDR3 amino acids: CASSLWQNEKLFF. CDR3 nucleotides: TGTGCCAGCAGTTTATGGCAGAATGAAAAACTGTTTTTT.

The chain is built from TRBV5-1 and TRBJ1-3; possible D gene TRBD1, 5 bases. V shed 2 bases and J shed 3 bases, with 9 bases lying between them. The germline V gene has CDR1 SGHRS and CDR2 YFSETQ. CDR3 length: 14 residues. CDR3 nucleotides: TGCGCCAGCAGCTTCGGTCAGGGTGGAAACACCATATATTTT. Encoded protein: CASSFGQGGNTIYF.

The chain combines TRBV28 with TRBJ1-5, with D possibly being TRBD1 (6 bases). CDR1 is MDHEN, CDR2 SYDVKM, per germline. The CDR3 length is 17 residues. Trimming left V 2 bases short and J 4 bases short, with 18 bases between. CDR3 coding DNA: TGTGCCAGCAGTTTAGGATCTACGGGGACAAGAAATCAGCCCCAGCATTTT. It codes for CASSLGSTGTRNQPQHF. Variable domain in full (rest from reference TRBV28 and TRBJ1-5): DVKVTQSSRYLVKRTGEKVFLECVQDMDHENMFWYRQDPGLGLRLIYFSYDVKMKEKGDIPEGYSVSREKKERFSLILESASTNQTSMYLCASSLGSTGTRNQPQHFGDGTRLSIL.

The CDR3, as DNA: TGTGCCATCAGTGGTGACAGGGCCGGTGAAAAACTGTTTTTT. It encodes CAISGDRAGEKLFF. The chain links TRBV10-3 to TRBJ1-4; 7 bases align to TRBD1. The J segment lost 7 bases and the V segment lost 4 bases, leaving 6 bases of the junction unmatched. The CDR3 totals 14 residues. CDR1 is ENHRY, CDR2 SYGVKD, per germline.

The chain employs TRBV5-1 and TRBJ2-2; tentative D call: TRBD2 (6 bases). The CDR3 is 16 residues long. Germline-derived CDR1 and CDR2 are SGHRS and YFSETQ. Trimming removed 4 bases at V and 7 bases at J, with 20 bases between. The CDR3 sequence is CASSKRVDFGVGELFF. The DNA of the CDR3 is TGCGCCAGCAGCAAGCGGGTAGACTTTGGGGTCGGGGAGCTGTTTTTT.